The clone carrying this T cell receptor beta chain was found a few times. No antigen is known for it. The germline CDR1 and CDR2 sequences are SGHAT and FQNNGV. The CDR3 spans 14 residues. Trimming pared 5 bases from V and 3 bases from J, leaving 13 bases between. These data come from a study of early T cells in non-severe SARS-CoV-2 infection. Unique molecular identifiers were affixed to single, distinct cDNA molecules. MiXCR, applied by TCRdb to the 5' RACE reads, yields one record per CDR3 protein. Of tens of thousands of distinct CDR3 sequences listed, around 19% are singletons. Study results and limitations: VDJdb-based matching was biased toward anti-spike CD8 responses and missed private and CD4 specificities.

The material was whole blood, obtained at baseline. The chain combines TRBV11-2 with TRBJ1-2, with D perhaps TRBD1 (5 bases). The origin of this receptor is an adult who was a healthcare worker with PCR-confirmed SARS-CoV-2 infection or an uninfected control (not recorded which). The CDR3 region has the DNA TGTGCCAGCAGCCCCCTCGGACAATACTATGGCTACACCTTC. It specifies CASSPLGQYYGYTF.